These 14 T cell receptor beta chains originate from one sample sequenced in a study of cytomegalovirus exposure and HLA in healthy donors. A multiplex PCR was run with 60 Vbeta primers and 13 Jbeta primers. The assay was immunoSEQ multiplex PCR, and TCRdb's table has in-frame clones only and misses some. The sample records around 220,000 clones, about 74% being singletons. The sequencing sample was made of PBMCs. These receptor sequences come from a young woman in good health and CMV-seronegative.

The chain couples TRBV5-6 to TRBJ2-1, with D possibly matching TRBD2 (5 bases). The CDR3 is 12 amino acids. Trimming shortened V by 3 bases and J by 7 bases, and 8 bases separated the two germline ends. The germline CDR1 and CDR2 sequences are SGHDT and YYEEEE. The CDR3 loop is CASSYAGNEQFF. CDR3 nucleotide sequence: TGTGCCAGCAGCTACGCGGGTAATGAGCAGTTCTTC.

The V and J genes are TRBV15 and TRBJ2-1; D is perhaps TRBD1 (5 bases). The germline CDR1 and CDR2 sequences are LNHNV and YYDKDF (reference sequence). Trimming took off 6 bases at V and 4 bases at J, with 7 bases between the two ends. The CDR3 consists of 12 residues. CDR3 DNA sequence: TGTGCCACCAGGGACACATACAATGAGCAGTTCTTC. Translated: CATRDTYNEQFF.

The genes are TRBV4-1 and TRBJ2-7; weak D call: TRBD2 (5 bases). The CDR3 runs to 14 residues. Trimming left V 4 bases short and J 3 bases short, with 13 bases between. In germline, CDR1 is MGHRA, CDR2 YSYEKL. CDR3 in DNA: TGCGCCAGCAGCCCGTTTAGCGATCTCTACGAGCAGTACTTC. As protein: CASSPFSDLYEQYF.

CDR3 sequence reads: CASNRDYGYTF. CDR3 bases: TGTGCCAGCAACCGGGACTATGGCTACACCTTC. V is TRBV6-5 and J is TRBJ1-2; D gene ambiguous. The CDR3 length is 11 residues. Germline V gene lookup returns CDR1 MNHEY and CDR2 SVGAGI. V dropped 7 bases and J dropped 3 bases, with 6 bases sitting between them.

The genes are TRBV29-1 and TRBJ2-2, with unresolved D. CDR3 length: 11 residues. The germline gives CDR1 SQVTM, CDR2 ANQGSEA. In nucleotides, the CDR3 is TGCGTAATAGCGAACACCGGGGAGCTGTTTTTT. Its protein product is CVIANTGELFF.

The chain has TRBV15 and TRBJ2-7, with 8 bases fitting TRBD1. Germline V gene lookup returns CDR1 LNHNV and CDR2 YYDKDF (reference sequence). V lost 0 bases, J lost 1 base, and 2 bases stayed unmatched. This CDR3 contains 15 residues. The CDR3 bases are TGTGCCACCAGCAGAGAAAGACAGGGGTCCTACGAGCAGTACTTC. The encoded protein is CATSRERQGSYEQYF.

The V call is TRBV5-1, the J call TRBJ2-3; TRBD2 agrees at 11 bases. Germline V gene data show CDR1 as SGHRS and CDR2 as YFSETQ. The CDR3 is 19 residues long. Unmatched junction bases numbered 9, after V lost 0 bases and J lost 0 bases. The CDR3 protein is CASSLVTSGGRRSTDTQYF. Here the CDR3 DNA reads TGCGCCAGCAGCTTGGTAACTAGCGGGGGCCGCCGAAGCACAGATACGCAGTATTTT.

The chain recombines TRBV4-1 with TRBJ2-7; 9 positions match TRBD2. V shed 0 bases and J 4 bases; nucleotides not matched to a gene: 7. This CDR3 is 16 amino acids long. Looked up from germline, CDR1 is MGHRA and CDR2 is YSYEKL. The CDR3 is CASSQDVLAGRYEQYF. CDR3 sequence (DNA): TGCGCCAGCAGCCAAGATGTTCTAGCGGGGCGTTACGAGCAGTACTTC.

The V gene is TRBV19, the J gene TRBJ2-6; D gene uncertain. The CDR3 is made up of 15 amino acids. Deletions cut 1 base from V and 0 bases from J, with 4 bases between. Germline loops: CDR1 LNHDA, CDR2 SQIVND (reference sequence). CDR3 sequence (DNA): TGTGCCAGTAGTATAGGAGTCTCTGGGGCCAACGTCCTGACTTTC. Protein: CASSIGVSGANVLTF.

In this sample, this clone turned up a few times. The chain uses TRBV5-1 and TRBJ2-2; TRBD2 matches 12 bases. The trim removed 8 bases at V and 8 bases at J, leaving 7 bases unmatched. CDR3 length equals 14 residues. Per germline, CDR1 SGHRS and CDR2 YFSETQ. This CDR3 is CASARLAGVGELFF. CDR3 coding DNA: TGCGCCAGTGCCAGACTAGCGGGAGTGGGGGAGCTGTTTTTT. Using reference TRBV5-1 and TRBJ2-2 for the parts outside the CDR3, the full variable domain is KAGVTQTPRYLIKTRGQQVTLSCSPISGHRSVSWYQQTPGQGLQFLFEYFSETQRNKGNFPGRFSGRQFSNSRSEMNVSTLELGDSALYLCASARLAGVGELFFGEGSRLTVL.

This clone was counted between two and nine times. This sequence joins TRBV7-9 and TRBJ1-1; D is possibly TRBD1 (6 bases). Germline CDR1 SEHNR, CDR2 FQNEAQ (reference sequence). Trimming left V 1 base short and J 5 bases short, with 11 bases between. The CDR3 extends over 14 amino acids. This chain's CDR3 is CASSLVGASTEAFF. In DNA, the CDR3 is TGTGCCAGCAGCTTAGTGGGGGCGAGTACTGAAGCTTTCTTT.

In its sample, this clone was seen a few times. The CDR3 protein is CASSLRTSGETQYF. Written as DNA, the CDR3 is TGTGCCAGCAGCTTAAGGACCTCGGGGGAGACCCAGTACTTC. The chain uses TRBV2 and TRBJ2-5, with a tentative D call TRBD2 (5 bases). Trimming took off 6 bases at V and 5 bases at J, with 16 bases between the two ends. From germline, CDR1 is SNHLY and CDR2 FYNNEI. The CDR3 totals 14 residues.

This clone has a single count. The chain carries TRBV5-5 and TRBJ1-2; no clear D gene. V lost 0 bases, J lost 4 bases, and 13 bases lay in between. CDR3 length: 15 amino acids. Germline V gene lookup returns CDR1 SGHKS and CDR2 YYEKEE (reference sequence). The DNA for the CDR3 is TGTGCCAGCAGCTTGGGTGGGCAGCATTTCTATGGCTACACCTTC. It yields the protein CASSLGGQHFYGYTF.

This clone was recorded a few times. The chain couples TRBV7-9 to TRBJ2-7; a possible D gene is TRBD1 (6 bases). V lost 0 bases to trimming and J lost 4 bases, with 10 bases between them. This CDR3 comprises 14 residues. Per the germline V gene, CDR1 is SEHNR and CDR2 is FQNEAQ (reference sequence). CDR3 DNA: TGTGCCAGCAGCTTAGCGACAGGCGGTTACGAGCAGTACTTC. Amino acids: CASSLATGGYEQYF.